This T cell receptor beta chain comes out of a study of blood T cells in healthy people across ages. Overall study results and limits: With age, beta diversity per million T cells declined roughly linearly, significantly by around 43.

Germline CDR1 SGHAT, CDR2 FQNNGV. The CDR3 extends over 15 amino acids. Trimming removed 5 bases from V and 1 base from J, with 14 bases in between. In regard to this clonotype: Its specificity is not known.

The authors ran a second PCR of about 7 to 12 cycles using a sample-barcoded 5' primer and a J-beta primer mix. TCRdb processed the 5' RACE reads anew with MiXCR; each CDR3 protein has one entry. This sample has about 640,000 distinct CDR3 sequences, with roughly 58% found just once. Sequencing input: blood. J is TRBJ1-1 and V is TRBV11-2, with D perhaps TRBD1 (6 bases). The TCR comes from a man in his sixties in good health. The CDR3 protein is CASSPSPTGNTEAFF. The CDR3 nucleotides read TGTGCCAGCAGCCCCTCCCCGACAGGGAACACTGAAGCTTTCTTT.